This T cell receptor beta chain was found in a study of OX40 agonist ivuxolimab in advanced cancers. As concerns this clone: Its target is not known.

Assay: immunoSEQ multiplex PCR; the TCRdb copy retains only in-frame clones and omits some. The data hold about 74,000 clones, with just over 90% observed a single time. General study points: Relative to CD4+, CD8+ T cells held more expanded clones on average. Low clonal expansion, among the lowest seen, marked partial responders at 0.1-3.0 mg/kg.

Germline CDR1 reads SGHVS; CDR2 reads FQNEAQ. The V and J ends lost 4 bases and 0 bases respectively, with 22 bases between them. This CDR3 is built from 19 residues. The specimen was CD4+ or CD8+ T cells sorted from blood, collected in a trial of the OX40 agonist ivuxolimab. The source is an adult with an advanced solid tumor such as melanoma, head and neck, liver or kidney cancer. V is TRBV7-8 and J is TRBJ2-1, with D possibly being TRBD2 (6 bases). The CDR3, as DNA: TGTGCCAGCAGCTACGTACTAGCTCCCTCGACGAGCTCCTACAATGAGCAGTTCTTC. Its translation: CASSYVLAPSTSSYNEQFF.